What follows is one T cell receptor (beta chain) and its context. The data were produced by immunoSEQ multiplex PCR, yet TCRdb's version contains in-frame clones alone and is incomplete. Of 230,000 or so clones in the sample, more than 80% are singletons; the top ten hold approximately 7.5%. The data stem from a study of blood T cell repertoires in COVID-19. The CDR3 has 13 amino acids. CDR1 and CDR2 (germline): SEHNR, FQNEAQ (reference sequence). Unmatched junction bases numbered 4, after V lost 4 bases and J lost 4 bases. The origin of this receptor is a woman older than 75 with COVID-19, enrolled during active disease. The chain has TRBV7-9 and TRBJ2-7; 7 bases are shared with TRBD2. The sequencing sample was made of peripheral blood. CDR3 bases: TGTGCCAGCAGCTCCTCGGGAGGTTACGAGCAGTACTTC. Protein sequence: CASSSSGGYEQYF.